This T cell receptor beta chain was observed in a study of T cells in Graves' hyperthyroidism and ophthalmopathy. General observations from the study: A 13 V-J signature model discriminated ophthalmopathy versus stable hyperthyroidism.

The source material, RNA transcripts, was used to amplify TCR beta CDR3 regions. The HTBI primer set drove a first-round RT-PCR of the TCR CDR3. TCRdb ran MiXCR on the multiplex PCR reads and lists one entry per CDR3 protein. The data hold around 440,000 distinct CDR3 sequences, with less than 20% observed a single time. This clonotype showed up just a few times. The antigen remains undetermined. V was shortened by 7 bases and J by 5 bases, with 20 bases between the two germline ends. CDR3 length: 14 residues. CDR1 SQVTM and CDR2 ANQGSEA come from the germline V gene. The source is a woman aged 18-30 years with Graves' hyperthyroidism. What was sequenced was blood. The V and J genes are TRBV29-1 and TRBJ2-5; D gene unclear. DNA of the CDR3: TGCAGCGCTCACGGACCGCCCCATAAGGAGACCCAGTACTTC. Translated, it gives CSAHGPPHKETQYF.